These 16 T cell receptor beta chains were all obtained from the same sample, sequenced in a study of cytomegalovirus exposure and HLA in healthy donors. Use of 60 Vbeta and 13 Jbeta primers characterized the PCR. TCRdb's copy holds only in-frame clones and misses some; the assay was immunoSEQ multiplex PCR. This sample yields around 150,000 clones, of which roughly 80% are seen a single time; 3% to 3.5% belongs to the top ten. Sequenced material: PBMCs. These receptors all stem from a male donor in good health and CMV-seronegative.

The chain employs TRBV5-4 and TRBJ2-2, with D perhaps TRBD2 (5 bases). Looked up from germline, CDR1 is SGHNT and CDR2 is YYREEE (reference sequence). The CDR3 sequence is 16 residues long. The V and J ends lost 1 base and 6 bases respectively, with 16 bases between them. CDR3 in amino acids: CASSLLGALGAGELFF. The CDR3 DNA sequence: TGTGCCAGCAGCTTGTTGGGAGCGCTCGGGGCCGGGGAGCTGTTTTTT.

This rearrangement joins TRBV4-2 to TRBJ2-7; 8 bases are shared with TRBD2. The germline V gene encodes CDR1 LGHNA and CDR2 YNFKEQ. There are 16 residues in the CDR3. The J segment lost 2 bases and the V segment lost 1 base, leaving 7 bases of the junction unmatched. CDR3: CASSQGGSGEPYEQYF. The CDR3 DNA is TGTGCCAGCAGCCAAGGAGGTAGCGGGGAGCCCTACGAGCAGTACTTC.

The V call is TRBV7-2, the J call TRBJ2-7; D might be TRBD1 (5 bases). The CDR3 covers 16 residues. Germline V gives CDR1 SGHTA, CDR2 FQGNSA. V was cut by 3 bases and J by 7 bases, with 22 bases left in between. Here the CDR3 DNA reads TGTGCCAGCAGCTTCCAACAGGTCCCCAGCCCTCGGGAGCAGTACTTC. It encodes CASSFQQVPSPREQYF.

The V call is TRBV5-4, the J call TRBJ2-2, with 9 bases aligning to TRBD2. The CDR3 contains 16 residues. From germline, CDR1 is SGHNT and CDR2 YYREEE (reference sequence). The J segment lost 5 bases and the V segment lost 4 bases, leaving 9 bases of the junction unmatched. The CDR3: CASSPGTSRGTGELFF. In DNA form, the CDR3 reads TGTGCCAGCAGCCCGGGGACTAGCAGGGGGACCGGGGAGCTGTTTTTT.

J is TRBJ2-7 and V is TRBV10-2; D call uncertain. The CDR3 extends over 12 amino acids. V was pared by 6 bases and J by 0 bases, with 6 bases between. Germline CDR1 reads WSHSY; CDR2 reads SAAADI. This CDR3 is CASSALSYEQYF. CDR3 bases: TGCGCCAGCAGCGCACTCTCCTACGAGCAGTACTTC.

The rearrangement uses TRBV6-6 and TRBJ2-7, with a possible D match to TRBD2 (6 bases). The CDR3 loop spans 15 amino acids. Germline V gene lookup returns CDR1 MNHNY and CDR2 SVGAGI (reference sequence). V lost 7 bases and J lost 5, with 21 bases in between. The CDR3 DNA sequence: TGTGCCAGCAATCTCCAGGACACCGGAGGGGACGAGCAGTACTTC. Its translation: CASNLQDTGGDEQYF.

In this sample, this clone turned up a few times. The genes are TRBV13 and TRBJ2-5; unclear D gene. TRBJ2-7 matches the DNA end more closely, so the J call is doubtful. This CDR3 contains 13 residues. The germline V gene has CDR1 PRHDT and CDR2 FYEKMQ (reference sequence). CDR3 sequence (DNA): TGTGCCAGCAGCTCCTCACTATCCTACGAGCAGTACTTC. Translated: CASSSSLSYEQYF.

This clone was seen more than once but under ten times. The chain couples TRBV27 to TRBJ2-7, with a possible D match to TRBD1 (5 bases). Per the germline V gene, CDR1 is MNHEY and CDR2 is SMNVEV (reference sequence). The length of the CDR3 is 13 residues. V dropped 6 bases and J dropped 1 base, with 10 bases sitting between them. Written as DNA, the CDR3 is TGTGCCAGCAGAAGTGACAGTTCCTACGAGCAGTACTTC. Translating gives CASRSDSSYEQYF.

This clone was detected once. V gene TRBV11-2 combines with J gene TRBJ1-4; possibly TRBD1 for D (6 bases). Per germline, CDR1 SGHAT and CDR2 FQNNGV. This CDR3 has 13 amino acids. The V and J ends lost 8 bases and 9 bases respectively, with 16 bases between them. CDR3 sequence: CASSGAGAKKLFF. The CDR3 bases are TGTGCCAGCTCAGGGGCAGGCGCCAAAAAACTGTTTTTT.

The chain links TRBV6-1 to TRBJ1-3; the D gene is possibly TRBD1 (6 bases). The CDR3 is 15 amino acids. CDR1 is MNHNS, CDR2 SASEGT, per germline. V was shortened by 3 bases and J by 0 bases, with 9 bases between the two germline ends. DNA of the CDR3: TGTGCCAGCAGTGAGTCAGGGGACTCTGGAAACACCATATATTTT. This translates into CASSESGDSGNTIYF.

The CDR3 loop reads CASSSQGDHTEAFF. The CDR3 DNA reads TGTGCCAGCAGCTCACAGGGGGACCACACTGAAGCTTTCTTT. The V and J genes are TRBV7-3 and TRBJ1-1; 8 bases align to TRBD1. CDR1 is SGHTA and CDR2 is FQGTGA in the germline V gene. This CDR3 is built from 14 residues. The V gene end was trimmed by 4 bases and the J gene end by 3 bases; junction bases not matched to a gene: 4.

The V and J genes are TRBV7-9 and TRBJ2-7; D is possibly TRBD2 (5 bases). The CDR3 length is 13 residues. Germline CDR1 reads SEHNR; CDR2 reads FQNEAQ (reference sequence). Trimming pared 5 bases from V and 4 bases from J, leaving 12 bases between. CDR3 nucleotides: TGTGCCAGCAGCGGAACCGGGAAATACGAGCAGTACTTC. It specifies CASSGTGKYEQYF.

The chain uses TRBV7-3 and TRBJ2-3; D perhaps matches TRBD1 (6 bases). Germline V gene lookup returns CDR1 SGHTA and CDR2 FQGTGA. The CDR3 length is 15 residues. Trimming pared 5 bases from V and 1 base from J, leaving 13 bases between. The CDR3 nucleotides are TGTGCCAGCAGCCCACAGGGCGTCCGCACAGATACGCAGTATTTT. It is translated as CASSPQGVRTDTQYF.

The V gene is TRBV19, the J gene TRBJ1-5; the match to TRBD1 covers 7 bases. From germline, CDR1 is LNHDA and CDR2 SQIVND (reference sequence). The CDR3 runs to 15 residues. The junction had 10 bases not matched to a gene; V was cut back by 4 bases and J by 7 bases. CDR3 DNA: TGTGCCAGTAGTAGAGGAAGACAGGGTGCCCAGCCCCAGCATTTT. Protein product: CASSRGRQGAQPQHF.

This chain links TRBV29-1 with TRBJ2-5, with D possibly TRBD1 on 6 matching bases. The end of the DNA fits TRBJ2-7 better, so the J call may be wrong. CDR1 is SQVTM and CDR2 is ANQGSEA in the germline V gene. The CDR3 runs to 12 residues. The CDR3 coding sequence is TGCAGCGTTACAAAAGGGGGAAACGAGCAGTACTTC. Translation gives CSVTKGGNEQYF.

This chain links TRBV9 with TRBJ1-3, with D perhaps TRBD1 (6 bases). V shed 3 bases and J shed 1 base, with 17 bases lying between them. CDR3 size: 17 residues. Germline V gene lookup returns CDR1 SGDLS and CDR2 YYNGEE. CDR3 coding DNA: TGTGCCAGCAGCGGCCGGACAGCCCAATCGTCTGGAAACACCATATATTTT. Its protein is CASSGRTAQSSGNTIYF.